A selection of T cell receptor beta chains follows, all from one sample in a study of tumor and adjacent non-tumor tissue in lung cancer. In TCRdb, the multiplex PCR reads were re-called with MiXCR into one record per CDR3 protein. The sample holds roughly 70,000 distinct CDR3 sequences, about two thirds seen once. The sequenced material came from distant non-tumor lung tissue. Receptors were obtained from a woman aged 45 to 65 with non-small cell lung cancer. Both conserved end residues are part of each CDR3. Each record gives: D gene, J gene, V gene, CDR3 length, clone size, CDR3 DNA, CDR3 protein. The D gene is left open where the match is weak. Only part of the rows carry a size: once, few, many, or a class if the clone is expanded.

NA TRBJ2-3 TRBV20-1 11 NA TGCACTGCTAGAGTTCGGGGGATGCAGTATTTT CTARVRGMQYF
NA TRBJ2-3 TRBV28 12 NA TGTGCCAGCAGTTCCTACACAGATACGCAGTATTTT CASSSYTDTQYF
NA TRBJ1-1 TRBV11-2 12 NA TGTCCCAACAGCTCACGGTTCACTGAAGCTTTCTTT CPNSSRFTEAFF
NA TRBJ2-5 TRBV20-1 14 NA TGCAATGCTAGAGAGGTGGGAGGACTGGAGACCAAGTACTTC CNAREVGGLETKYF
NA TRBJ2-7 TRBV24-1 11 few TGTGCCACCAGTTCGGGCCGCCAGCAGTACTTC CATSSGRQQYF
NA TRBJ1-5 TRBV6-2/TRBV6-3 16 once TGTGCCAGCAACCTCACCCAAGGGGGGTACACTCAGTCCCAGCATTTT CASNLTQGGYTQSQHF
NA TRBJ2-3 TRBV11-1 15 NA TGTGCCTGCAGCTTGGGGAGTTCGGGGGTGAAAACGCAGTATTTT CACSLGSSGVKTQYF
TRBD1 TRBJ2-4 TRBV6-1 17 many TGTGCCAGCAGTGAAGTAATCGGACAGGGAGTCAAAAACATTCAGTACTTC CASSEVIGQGVKNIQYF
NA TRBJ1-4 TRBV6-6 15 NA TGTGCCACCAGGACCCGAGTAGGCCTGAGTGAAAAACTGTTTTTT CATRTRVGLSEKLFF
NA TRBJ1-2 TRBV29-1 17 NA TGCAGCGTTGAAGATCTTACTGGGGGTCGGGGGGCCGGTGGCTACACATTC CSVEDLTGGRGAGGYTF
NA TRBJ1-1 TRBV12-3/TRBV12-4 12 medium-sized TGTGCCAGCAGTTTCTTGGGGACTGAAGCTTTCTTT CASSFLGTEAFF
TRBD1 TRBJ2-2 TRBV7-9 16 once TGTGCCAGCAGATGGGGACAGTCCTTGAACACAGGGGAGCTGTTTTTT CASRWGQSLNTGELFF